This is a list of T cell receptor beta chains from one sample in a study of T cell responses to AZD1222 COVID-19 vaccine. Data came from immunoSEQ multiplex PCR; TCRdb stores just in-frame clones and leaves some out. The top ten clones hold roughly 7.9% of a sample with about 85,000 clones, about 86% of them seen once. Source: peripheral blood, taken on day 0 of AZD1222 vaccination. Receptors originate from an adult in good health. Both conserved end residues are part of each CDR3. The order of the fields is V gene, J gene, CDR3 protein.

v_gene: TRBV7-8; j_gene: TRBJ2-1; CDR3aa: CASSFRDREDNEQFF
v_gene: TRBV27; j_gene: TRBJ1-6; CDR3aa: CASSLGQGNNSPLHF
v_gene: TRBV18; j_gene: TRBJ1-3; CDR3aa: CASSPTGGSGNTIYF
v_gene: TRBV20-1; j_gene: TRBJ2-5; CDR3aa: CSAPHGETQYF
v_gene: TRBV5-4; j_gene: TRBJ2-2; CDR3aa: CASSPGVTGELFF
v_gene: TRBV27; j_gene: TRBJ2-5; CDR3aa: CASSLSTGVRETQYF
v_gene: TRBV9; j_gene: TRBJ2-1; CDR3aa: CASSALYWDEQFF
v_gene: TRBV7-6; j_gene: TRBJ2-3; CDR3aa: CASSVTGSTDTQYF
v_gene: TRBV9; j_gene: TRBJ2-7; CDR3aa: CASSVGRLAGGEQYF
v_gene: TRBV28; j_gene: TRBJ1-5; CDR3aa: CASSLYRAQPQHF
v_gene: TRBV30; j_gene: TRBJ1-5; CDR3aa: CAWSVVVSNQPQHF
v_gene: TRBV5-6; j_gene: TRBJ2-1; CDR3aa: CASSLALTRRNEQFF
v_gene: TRBV7-6; j_gene: TRBJ2-7; CDR3aa: CASREDGRPSYEQYF
v_gene: TRBV3-1/TRBV3-2; j_gene: TRBJ2-3; CDR3aa: CASSRRDRGKDTQYF
v_gene: TRBV5-4; j_gene: TRBJ1-3; CDR3aa: CASSLDRGGNSGNTIYF
v_gene: TRBV11-3; j_gene: TRBJ1-4; CDR3aa: CASSPRGGEKLFF
v_gene: TRBV4-2; j_gene: TRBJ1-5; CDR3aa: CASSQERGQGDQPQHF
v_gene: TRBV6-6; j_gene: TRBJ1-2; CDR3aa: CASSDRGSFGYGYTF
v_gene: TRBV19; j_gene: TRBJ1-2; CDR3aa: CASSIDYRSNGYTF
v_gene: TRBV6-5; j_gene: TRBJ2-5; CDR3aa: CASRPGLASETQYF
v_gene: TRBV7-3; j_gene: TRBJ1-1; CDR3aa: CASSPQTGGNTEAFF
v_gene: TRBV19; j_gene: TRBJ1-5; CDR3aa: CASSFGPRGYQPQHF
v_gene: TRBV10-3; j_gene: TRBJ2-1; CDR3aa: CAISGDRGPIDEQFF
v_gene: TRBV7-9; j_gene: TRBJ1-3; CDR3aa: CASSPSRARSSGNTIYF
v_gene: TRBV19; j_gene: TRBJ1-6; CDR3aa: CASGQGSYNSPLHF
v_gene: TRBV6-5; j_gene: TRBJ1-5; CDR3aa: CASSWERGSNQPQHF
v_gene: TRBV7-9; j_gene: TRBJ1-2; CDR3aa: CASTSGGGADYGYTF
v_gene: TRBV28; j_gene: TRBJ2-3; CDR3aa: CASSPSSGWITDTQYF
v_gene: TRBV6-2/TRBV6-3; j_gene: TRBJ1-6; CDR3aa: CASSFLGGGLVSPLHF
v_gene: TRBV7-8; j_gene: TRBJ2-1; CDR3aa: CASSLPSGRARNEQFF
v_gene: TRBV18; j_gene: TRBJ1-3; CDR3aa: CASSPPSGQGWGNTIYF
v_gene: TRBV10-1; j_gene: TRBJ2-1; CDR3aa: CASSESIQETSYNEQFF
v_gene: TRBV6-6; j_gene: TRBJ2-7; CDR3aa: CASSKGQGASYEQYF
v_gene: TRBV25-1; j_gene: TRBJ1-1; CDR3aa: CASSDDRRGNTEAFF
v_gene: TRBV6-2/TRBV6-3; j_gene: TRBJ2-3; CDR3aa: CASSPRGVTDTQYF